This T cell receptor (beta chain) originates from a study of shared clonotypes between healthy human individuals. CDR3 length: 16 residues. V lost 5 bases and J lost 8; bases outside the gene matches: 14. Germline-derived CDR1 and CDR2 are SEHNR and FQNEAQ (reference sequence). The repertoire was sequenced with immunoSEQ multiplex PCR; TCRdb's copy has only in-frame clones and lacks some. Of around 1,000,000 clones listed, 70% to 85% are singletons. The sequencing sample was made of memory CD4+ T cells from PBMCs. Stated subset: CD45RA-negative fraction. This receptor was identified in a man between 18 and 35 years old in good health. Some clones in this sample may be carry-over from other donors' samples. The chain links TRBV7-9 to TRBJ2-7, with 11 bases fitting TRBD2. Written as DNA, the CDR3 is TGTGCCAGCAGCCAATTAGCGGGAGGGCCCCCGTTCAAGCAGTACTTC. Protein product: CASSQLAGGPPFKQYF.